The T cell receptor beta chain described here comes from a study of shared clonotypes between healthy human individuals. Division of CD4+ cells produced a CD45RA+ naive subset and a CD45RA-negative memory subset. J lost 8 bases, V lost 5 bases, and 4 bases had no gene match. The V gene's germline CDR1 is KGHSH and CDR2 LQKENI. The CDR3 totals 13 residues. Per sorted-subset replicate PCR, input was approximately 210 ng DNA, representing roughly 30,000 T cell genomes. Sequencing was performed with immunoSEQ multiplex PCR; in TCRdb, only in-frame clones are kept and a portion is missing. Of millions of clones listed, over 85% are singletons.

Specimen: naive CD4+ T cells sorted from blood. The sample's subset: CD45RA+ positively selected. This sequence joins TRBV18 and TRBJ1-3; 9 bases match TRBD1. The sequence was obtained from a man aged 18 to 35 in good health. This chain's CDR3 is CASSSGQGDTIYF. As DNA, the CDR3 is TGTGCCAGCTCATCGGGACAGGGAGACACCATATATTTT.